The 28 T cell receptor beta chains presented below share a single source sample, sequenced in a study of technical replicates of blood from a handful of donors. The data were produced by immunoSEQ multiplex PCR, yet TCRdb's version contains in-frame clones alone and is incomplete. Of more than 90,000 clones listed, 95% are singletons. The material sequenced was T cells isolated from PBMCs. The source of these receptors is a human donor in good health.

The chain uses TRBV25-1 and TRBJ2-7, with D possibly matching TRBD1 (5 bases). CDR3 size: 15 residues. CDR1 is MGHDK and CDR2 is SYGVNS in the germline V gene. V was trimmed by 6 bases and J by 0 bases, leaving 15 bases between them. The CDR3 coding sequence is TGTGCCAGCAGCGACTTGACCCAGGGCTCCTACGAGCAGTACTTC. Its protein is CASSDLTQGSYEQYF.

The chain couples TRBV19 to TRBJ2-1; weak D call: TRBD1 (6 bases). CDR1 is LNHDA and CDR2 is SQIVND in the germline V gene (reference sequence). Trimming pared 7 bases from V and 8 bases from J, leaving 21 bases between. The CDR3 sequence is 15 residues long. The CDR3 region is CASNPYRAGPDEQFF. In DNA form, the CDR3 reads TGTGCCAGTAATCCGTACAGGGCCGGGCCGGATGAGCAGTTCTTC.

The chain combines TRBV5-5 with TRBJ2-2, with TRBD2 as a possible D gene (5 bases). CDR3 size: 15 residues. Looked up from germline, CDR1 is SGHKS and CDR2 is YYEKEE (reference sequence). Trimming took 0 bases from V and 6 from J, leaving 12 bases between them. The CDR3 coding sequence is TGTGCCAGCAGCTTGGAGCTTAGAGGGCCCGGGGAGCTGTTTTTT. It is translated as CASSLELRGPGELFF.

The sample holds a few counts of this clone. This chain joins TRBV9 and TRBJ1-1; TRBD1 might be the D (5 bases). CDR1 is SGDLS and CDR2 is YYNGEE in the germline V gene. Trimming shortened V by 7 bases and J by 4 bases, and 20 bases separated the two germline ends. This CDR3 comprises 15 residues. The CDR3 coding sequence is TGTGCCAGCGGGCCCAGCGGAGGGGTGGGCACTGAAGCTTTCTTT. Residues: CASGPSGGVGTEAFF.

The chain joins TRBV29-1 to TRBJ2-6, with D unresolved. This CDR3 spans 16 amino acids. The germline V gene encodes CDR1 SQVTM and CDR2 ANQGSEA. The ends were cut back, 0 bases at V and 0 bases at J, with 9 bases in the middle. CDR3 protein: CSVEDPLASGANVLTF. The CDR3 nucleotides are TGCAGCGTTGAAGACCCCCTGGCCTCTGGGGCCAACGTCCTGACTTTC.

The V call is TRBV19, the J call TRBJ2-2; 8 nucleotides line up with TRBD2. The ends lost 7 bases at V and 6 bases at J; junction bases unmatched: 13. This CDR3 has 16 amino acids. Germline values: CDR1 LNHDA, CDR2 SQIVND (reference sequence). CDR3 residues: CASTAGSGSLAGELFF. CDR3 nucleotides: TGTGCCAGTACAGCGGGAAGCGGGAGTTTGGCCGGGGAGCTGTTTTTT. The full variable domain, completed using reference TRBV19 and TRBJ2-2, is DGGITQSPKYLFRKEGQNVTLSCEQNLNHDAMYWYRQDPGQGLRLIYYSQIVNDFQKGDIAEGYSVSREKKESFPLTVTSAQKNPTAFYLCASTAGSGSLAGELFFGEGSRLTVL.

This chain joins TRBV20-1 and TRBJ2-1; 8 bases are a match to TRBD2. The CDR3 runs 11 residues. Germline V gives CDR1 DFQATT, CDR2 SNEGSKA (reference sequence). V shed 5 bases, J shed 9 bases, and the junction held 3 bases outside the gene matches. CDR3 sequence (DNA): TGCAGTGCTTATAGCGGGGTTGAGCAGTTCTTC. This codes for CSAYSGVEQFF.

This chain connects TRBV29-1 to TRBJ1-1; the match to TRBD1 covers 7 bases. The CDR3 extends over 13 amino acids. Germline assignment: CDR1 SQVTM and CDR2 ANQGSEA. V trimming: 7 bases; J trimming: 7 bases; junction bases outside the gene matches: 12. CDR3 protein: CSARDSRTGEAFF. CDR3 nucleotide sequence: TGCAGCGCACGGGACAGCCGAACAGGTGAAGCTTTCTTT.

V is TRBV29-1 and J is TRBJ1-5; 8 bases are shared with TRBD1. CDR3 length: 14 amino acids. Germline CDR1 is SQVTM and CDR2 is ANQGSEA. J was trimmed by 0 bases and V by 4 bases; bases with no gene match: 2. The CDR3 nucleotides read TGCAGCGTTGTAGGACAGGGTAGCAATCAGCCCCAGCATTTT. This sequence encodes CSVVGQGSNQPQHF.

The V gene is TRBV12-5, the J gene TRBJ2-1, with 8 positions matching TRBD2. Trimming cost V 0 bases and J 6 bases; bases outside gene matches: 7. The germline V gene encodes CDR1 LGHNT and CDR2 FRNRAP. This CDR3 contains 16 residues. The CDR3: CASGLVRGGIRNEQFF. The CDR3 nucleotides are TGTGCTAGTGGTTTGGTCCGGGGGGGGATTCGCAATGAGCAGTTCTTC.

The chain has TRBV10-1 and TRBJ2-4, with D possibly TRBD2 on 6 matching bases. Germline CDR1 is WNHNN and CDR2 is SYGVQD (reference sequence). CDR3 length equals 15 residues. The ends were cut back, 0 bases at V and 8 bases at J, with 14 bases in the middle. The CDR3 sequence is CASSESTGRKDIQYF. The CDR3 DNA follows: TGCGCCAGCAGTGAGTCAACGGGGAGGAAGGACATTCAGTACTTC.

This chain connects TRBV7-9 to TRBJ2-3, with 8 bases that match TRBD1. Trimming at V came to 4 bases and at J to 0 bases, leaving 3 bases not matched to a gene. The germline V gene has CDR1 SEHNR and CDR2 FQNEAQ (reference sequence). This CDR3 comprises 15 residues. DNA for the CDR3: TGTGCCAGCAGCTCTGACAGGGGTAGCACAGATACGCAGTATTTT. Residues: CASSSDRGSTDTQYF.

The gene calls are TRBV28 and TRBJ2-3; 8 positions match TRBD2. Germline trimming cut 4 bases from V and 2 bases from J; bases unmatched to any gene: 14. Germline CDR1 reads MDHEN; CDR2 reads SYDVKM. The CDR3 loop spans 18 amino acids. The CDR3 DNA follows: TGTGCCAGCAGTTCCCCCCCAAGGACTAGCTCTTACACAGATACGCAGTATTTT. It yields the protein CASSSPPRTSSYTDTQYF.

This chain connects TRBV28 to TRBJ2-3, with 14 bases that match TRBD2. Losses at the gene ends were 5 bases for V and 2 bases for J; bases not matched to a gene: 9. The CDR3 has 18 amino acids. Germline CDR1 is MDHEN and CDR2 is SYDVKM. DNA of the CDR3: TGTGCCAGCAGTCCTGGGACTAGCGGGAGTAGATTCACAGATACGCAGTATTTT. This sequence encodes CASSPGTSGSRFTDTQYF.

This chain uses TRBV6-1 with TRBJ2-7, with a weak D call TRBD1 (5 bases). CDR1 and CDR2 from the germline V gene are MNHNS and SASEGT. The ends were cut back, 7 bases at V and 2 bases at J, with 12 bases in the middle. The length of the CDR3 is 13 residues. As DNA, the CDR3 is TGTGCCAGCAATGGAGACAGAACCTACGAGCAGTACTTC. It yields the protein CASNGDRTYEQYF.

The rearrangement joins TRBV4-1 to TRBJ1-5; D not certain. Germline V lookup: CDR1 MGHRA, CDR2 YSYEKL. Trimming stripped 0 bases from V and 1 base from J, with 19 bases between. CDR3 length: 19 residues. CDR3 nucleotides: TGCGCCAGCAGCCAAGACTCCTTGGACGGGGAATACAGCAATCAGCCCCAGCATTTT. Translated, it gives CASSQDSLDGEYSNQPQHF.

This clone was observed a single time. V usage is TRBV9 and J usage is TRBJ2-1, with 9 bases lining up with TRBD2. The CDR3 spans 15 residues. After removal of 9 bases from V and 2 bases from J, the junction contained 9 bases not matched to a gene. CDR1 is SGDLS and CDR2 is YYNGEE in the germline V gene. CDR3 residues: CATTSGTSTYNEQFF. The CDR3 region has the DNA TGTGCCACCACTTCCGGGACTAGCACCTACAATGAGCAGTTCTTC.

This chain links TRBV28 with TRBJ2-5; D ambiguous. The germline V gene has CDR1 MDHEN and CDR2 SYDVKM. The CDR3 length is 13 residues. Trimming left V 2 bases short and J 4 bases short, with 8 bases between. The CDR3 DNA reads as TGTGCCAGCAGTTTAATTGGCCCAGAGACCCAGTACTTC. Encoded protein: CASSLIGPETQYF.

The gene calls are TRBV27 and TRBJ2-1, with TRBD2 matching 8 bases. The CDR3 has 14 residues. Germline V gives CDR1 MNHEY, CDR2 SMNVEV (reference sequence). The ends lost 5 bases at V and 9 bases at J; junction bases unmatched: 9. CDR3 coding DNA: TGTGCCAGCAGTACCGGGAGAGCGGGGGTTGAGCAGTTCTTC. Protein product: CASSTGRAGVEQFF.

The chain combines TRBV7-9 with TRBJ1-1; D not certain. V dropped 2 bases and J dropped 4 bases, with 2 bases sitting between them. CDR3 length: 11 residues. CDR1 SEHNR and CDR2 FQNEAQ come from the germline V gene (reference sequence). DNA of the CDR3: TGTGCCAGCAGCTTACTCACTGAAGCTTTCTTT. Translating it yields CASSLLTEAFF.

The V call is TRBV28, the J call TRBJ2-2, with D hard to call. CDR3 size: 12 residues. Per germline, CDR1 MDHEN and CDR2 SYDVKM. Trimming shortened V by 5 bases and J by 3 bases, and 4 bases separated the two germline ends. The CDR3 DNA sequence: TGTGCCAGCAGTCCTCACACCGGGGAGCTGTTTTTT. As protein: CASSPHTGELFF.

This clone occurred once. This CDR3 is also generated by other DNA sequences in the sample. The rearrangement uses TRBV5-1 and TRBJ2-2; D is ambiguous. Germline loops: CDR1 SGHRS, CDR2 YFSETQ. CDR3 size: 13 residues. V lost 6 bases and J lost 6, with 12 bases in between. The CDR3 reads CASNEEWSGELFF. CDR3 nucleotide sequence: TGCGCCAGCAACGAGGAATGGTCCGGGGAGCTGTTTTTT.

This chain connects TRBV5-1 to TRBJ1-1; D perhaps matches TRBD1 (5 bases). This CDR3 is built from 15 residues. V was pared by 0 bases and J by 6 bases, with 15 bases between. Per germline, CDR1 SGHRS and CDR2 YFSETQ. The CDR3 region is CASSLGQGLISEAFF. Written as DNA, the CDR3 is TGCGCCAGCAGCTTGGGCCAGGGATTGATCTCTGAAGCTTTCTTT.

The rearrangement links TRBV4-1 to TRBJ1-4, with D hard to call. Germline V gene data show CDR1 as MGHRA and CDR2 as YSYEKL. V was trimmed by 0 bases and J by 8 bases, leaving 13 bases between them. The CDR3 consists of 15 residues. CDR3: CASSQEAGGWEKLFF. In DNA, the CDR3 is TGCGCCAGCAGCCAAGAGGCAGGAGGGTGGGAAAAACTGTTTTTT.

This clone has a single count. This rearrangement joins TRBV15 to TRBJ2-1; 9 nucleotides line up with TRBD1. The V and J ends lost 8 bases and 7 bases, in that order; junction bases with no gene match: 9. Germline CDR1 is LNHNV and CDR2 is YYDKDF (reference sequence). The CDR3 runs to 14 residues. For the CDR3, the DNA is TGTGCCACCTCCTGGGACAGGGCTCAGAATGAGCAGTTCTTC. It codes for CATSWDRAQNEQFF.

This clone was recorded only once. V usage is TRBV4-1 and J usage is TRBJ1-5; TRBD1 might be the D (5 bases). This CDR3 has 14 amino acids. Germline V gene lookup returns CDR1 MGHRA and CDR2 YSYEKL. Trimming removed 4 bases from V and 4 bases from J, with 11 bases in between. The CDR3 is CASSLTVFNQPQHF. The DNA of the CDR3 is TGCGCCAGCAGCCTGACAGTTTTTAATCAGCCCCAGCATTTT.

The chain recombines TRBV19 with TRBJ1-1, with 7 bases identical to TRBD1. Germline trimming cut 4 bases from V and 6 bases from J; bases unmatched to any gene: 11. Germline-derived CDR1 and CDR2 are LNHDA and SQIVND (reference sequence). The CDR3 is 15 residues long. CDR3 nucleotides: TGTGCCAGTAGTACGAACATTGACAGGGAGGCTGAAGCTTTCTTT. It translates to CASSTNIDREAEAFF.

This chain uses TRBV6-1 with TRBJ2-1; a weak D match, TRBD2 (6 bases). This CDR3 has 15 residues. With 0 bases removed from V and 5 bases from J, the gap between germline ends came to 11 bases. Per germline, CDR1 MNHNS and CDR2 SASEGT. The CDR3 protein is CASSEAWRENNEQFF. CDR3 DNA sequence: TGTGCCAGCAGTGAAGCTTGGCGGGAAAACAATGAGCAGTTCTTC.